This T cell receptor beta chain originates from a study of T cell clusters in autoimmune cytopenias. TRB amplification used 200 to 250 ng of peripheral blood genomic DNA. TRB was amplified by touch-down multiplex PCR, primer pools A and B combined. For each CDR3 protein, TCRdb gives one entry from its re-call of the multiplex PCR reads, without DNA. The listing contains about 6,300 distinct CDR3 sequences. The same sample was also used in a study of T cell repertoires in aging, cancer and after chemotherapy.

The sample taken for sequencing was peripheral blood. This TCR came from a human donor in good health.

The CDR3 region is CASTSQGAGTDTQYF. The V call is TRBV6-1, the J call TRBJ2-3; the D gene TCRdb calls, TRBD1, cannot be checked with no DNA. In germline, CDR1 is MNHNS, CDR2 SASEGT. The CDR3 covers 15 residues.